This TCR beta chain derives from a study of control samples from healthy donors and cancer patients. Profiled with immunoSEQ multiplex PCR; TCRdb holds only in-frame clones, not every one. The repertoire includes around 29,000 clones, around 80% of them detected once, and under 25% sits in the top ten. V was cut by 3 bases and J by 0 bases, with 11 bases left in between. CDR3 length: 16 amino acids. Germline V CDR1 and CDR2: SGHNT, YENEEA. This clone has a handful of counts. The chain carries TRBV11-3 and TRBJ2-2; D is possibly TRBD1 or TRBD2 (5 bases each). The TCR sequence derives from a man aged 55-75 years with head and neck cancer. Material: PBMCs. The DNA for the CDR3 is TGTGCCAGCAGCTTCGCACGGGGACCGAACACCGGGGAGCTGTTTTTT. This sequence encodes CASSFARGPNTGELFF.